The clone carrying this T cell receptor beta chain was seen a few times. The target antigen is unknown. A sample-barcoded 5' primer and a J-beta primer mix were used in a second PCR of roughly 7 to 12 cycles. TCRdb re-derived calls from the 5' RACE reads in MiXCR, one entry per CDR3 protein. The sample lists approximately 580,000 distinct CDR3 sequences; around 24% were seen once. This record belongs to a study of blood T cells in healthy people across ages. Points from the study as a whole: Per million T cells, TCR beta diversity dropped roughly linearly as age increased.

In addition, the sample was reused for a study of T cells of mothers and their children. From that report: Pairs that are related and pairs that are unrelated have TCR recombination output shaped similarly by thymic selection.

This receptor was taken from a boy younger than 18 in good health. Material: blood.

The CDR3 protein is CASSEVPRISGVSLAGDEQYF. The CDR3 region has the DNA TGTGCCAGCAGTGAAGTTCCCAGAATCTCGGGCGTTTCGCTAGCGGGAGACGAGCAGTACTTC. The V and J genes are TRBV2 and TRBJ2-7, with TRBD2 matching 10 bases. The germline V gene encodes CDR1 SNHLY and CDR2 FYNNEI. J was trimmed by 5 bases and V by 1 base; bases with no gene match: 23. The CDR3 sequence is 21 residues long.